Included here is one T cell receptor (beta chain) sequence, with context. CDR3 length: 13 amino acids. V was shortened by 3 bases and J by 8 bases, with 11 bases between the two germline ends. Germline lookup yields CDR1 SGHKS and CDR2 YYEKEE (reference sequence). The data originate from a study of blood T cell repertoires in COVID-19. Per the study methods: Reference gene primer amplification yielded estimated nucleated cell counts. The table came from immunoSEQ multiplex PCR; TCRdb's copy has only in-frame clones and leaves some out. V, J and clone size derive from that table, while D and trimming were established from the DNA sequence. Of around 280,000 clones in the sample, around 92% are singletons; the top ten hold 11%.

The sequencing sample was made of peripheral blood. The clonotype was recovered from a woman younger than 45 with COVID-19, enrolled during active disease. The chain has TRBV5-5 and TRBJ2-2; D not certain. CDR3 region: CASSSSRRGELFF. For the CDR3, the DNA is TGTGCCAGCAGCTCGTCGAGGCGGGGGGAGCTGTTTTTT.